This T cell receptor (beta chain) was documented in a study of identical twins. The CDR3 totals 16 residues. Deletions cut 0 bases from V and 3 bases from J, with 13 bases between. Germline V gives CDR1 MNHEY, CDR2 SVGEGT. MiXCR, applied by TCRdb to the 5' RACE reads, yields one record per CDR3 protein. The data contain 450,000 or so distinct CDR3 sequences, 24% of them singletons. Another study also made use of these data, one on T cells expressing NK-cell markers.

The receptor comes from a woman aged 18-35 years in good health. The sample consisted of CD4+ T cells sorted from blood. The chain employs TRBV6-2 or TRBV6-3 and TRBJ2-3; possibly TRBD1 or TRBD2 for D (6 bases each). The CDR3 region has the DNA TGTGCCAGCAGTTACTCGAGGGGGGACGGTACAGATACGCAGTATTTT. Its translation is CASSYSRGDGTDTQYF.